The rows below give T cell receptor beta chains drawn from one sample of a study of identical twins. One entry per CDR3 protein, called by TCRdb with MiXCR from the 5' RACE reads. The sample lists about 240,000 distinct CDR3 sequences, 7.5% seen once, with about 5.8% in the top ten. The same sample was also used in a study of yellow fever vaccine responses in identical twins.

Material for sequencing was CD8+ T cells sorted from blood. These receptors came from a woman aged 18-29 years in good health. Both conserved end residues are part of each CDR3. D genes are given only for firm matches. Expanded clones are given a class, and other clones once, few, many or no size at all.

TRBV28	NA	TRBJ1-1	NA	15	CASSIGLPTANEAFF	TGTGCCAGCAGCATAGGACTACCAACAGCTAATGAAGCTTTCTTT
TRBV27	many	TRBJ2-3	NA	15	CASSLGGISTDTQYF	TGTGCCAGCAGTTTAGGGGGGATTAGCACAGATACGCAGTATTTT
TRBV12-3/TRBV12-4	many	TRBJ2-7	TRBD1	15	CASSWDRGGSYEQYF	TGTGCCAGCAGTTGGGACAGGGGAGGGTCCTACGAGCAGTACTTC
TRBV27	NA	TRBJ2-5	TRBD1	17	CASSPLVTGFYQETQYF	TGTGCCAGCAGCCCACTAGTGACAGGGTTTTACCAAGAGACCCAGTACTTC
TRBV10-3	many	TRBJ2-3	NA	15	CAIRIVQRGTDTQYF	TGTGCCATCAGGATCGTCCAGCGAGGCACAGATACGCAGTATTTT
TRBV12-3/TRBV12-4	few	TRBJ2-5	TRBD1	14	CASEQGQGPETQYF	TGTGCCAGCGAACAGGGACAGGGTCCAGAGACCCAGTACTTC
TRBV4-2	many	TRBJ2-7	TRBD2	16	CASSQDSASGSYEQYF	TGTGCCAGCAGCCAAGATTCGGCTAGCGGGAGCTACGAGCAGTACTTC
TRBV25-1	many	TRBJ1-1	TRBD1	16	CASNRGSGGGYTEAFF	TGTGCCAGCAACCGAGGTTCGGGAGGGGGCTACACTGAAGCTTTCTTT
TRBV27	many	TRBJ1-6	NA	14	CASSLTEGNSPLHF	TGTGCCAGCAGCCTCACAGAAGGTAATTCACCCCTCCACTTT
TRBV12-3/TRBV12-4	few	TRBJ1-2	TRBD1	14	CASSVGQGGYGYTF	TGTGCCAGCAGTGTGGGACAGGGAGGCTATGGCTACACCTTC
TRBV5-1	many	TRBJ1-2	NA	13	CASSLPNRRGYTF	TGCGCCAGCAGCTTGCCCAACAGGCGGGGCTACACCTTC
TRBV20-1	NA	TRBJ2-3	NA	14	CSARKDRGGDTQYF	TGCAGTGCTCGAAAAGACCGTGGTGGAGATACGCAGTATTTT
TRBV4-1	NA	TRBJ2-5	NA	16	CASSQDGGGAMETQYF	TGCGCCAGCAGCCAAGATGGAGGGGGGGCAATGGAGACCCAGTACTTC
TRBV20-1	many	TRBJ1-6	NA	13	CSADSGYNSPLHF	TGCAGTGCTGACTCCGGCTATAATTCACCCCTCCACTTT
TRBV10-2	many	TRBJ1-2	NA	13	CASSEGTNYGYTF	TGCGCCAGCTCCGAGGGGACTAACTATGGCTACACCTTC
TRBV5-1	many	TRBJ2-4	TRBD1	16	CASSPPGQGTKNIQYF	TGCGCCAGCAGCCCTCCGGGACAGGGAACCAAAAACATTCAGTACTTC
TRBV11-3	NA	TRBJ2-3	NA	15	CASSAWAGGGDTQYF	TGTGCCAGCAGCGCTTGGGCGGGTGGGGGAGATACGCAGTATTTT
TRBV28	few	TRBJ2-5	NA	11	CASSLSVDQYF	TGTGCCAGCAGTTTATCGGTGGACCAGTACTTC
TRBV20-1	many	TRBJ2-1	TRBD2	15	CSARDLAGVTNEQFF	TGCAGTGCTAGAGACCTAGCGGGAGTTACCAATGAGCAGTTCTTC
TRBV3-1	NA	TRBJ1-2	NA	14	CASSPPTDSYGYTF	TGTGCCAGCAGCCCGCCGACGGATTCCTATGGCTACACCTTC
TRBV24-1	NA	TRBJ2-7	NA	12	CATSGDNREQYF	TGTGCCACCAGTGGGGACAATCGGGAGCAGTACTTC
TRBV12-3/TRBV12-4	many	TRBJ2-1	NA	17	CASSLVSAGSRYNEQFF	TGTGCCAGCAGTTTAGTATCGGCAGGGTCAAGGTACAATGAGCAGTTCTTC
TRBV12-3/TRBV12-4	NA	TRBJ2-5	TRBD2	15	CASSDILAGDETQYF	TGTGCCAGCAGTGATATACTAGCGGGGGATGAGACCCAGTACTTC
TRBV29-1	many	TRBJ1-5	TRBD1	14	CSVLTGDSNQPQHF	TGCAGCGTCCTGACAGGGGATAGCAATCAGCCCCAGCATTTT
TRBV6-2/TRBV6-3	few	TRBJ2-5	TRBD1	20	CASGAVRGTSSHPAQETQYF	TGTGCCAGCGGGGCCGTCAGGGGGACCAGTTCCCACCCAGCTCAAGAGACCCAGTACTTC
TRBV27	NA	TRBJ2-7	NA	13	CASSPSSPYEQYF	TGTGCCAGCAGCCCCTCCTCTCCCTACGAGCAGTACTTC
TRBV12-3/TRBV12-4	many	TRBJ2-1	NA	11	CASRIGFEQFF	TGTGCCAGCAGAATAGGCTTTGAGCAGTTCTTC
TRBV28	few	TRBJ2-2	TRBD2	15	CASSTGTSASGELFF	TGTGCCAGCAGTACCGGGACTAGCGCTAGCGGGGAGCTGTTTTTT
TRBV12-3/TRBV12-4	few	TRBJ2-7	NA	14	CASSLGGFSYEQYF	TGTGCCAGCAGTTTAGGAGGTTTCTCCTACGAGCAGTACTTC
TRBV20-1	few	TRBJ2-3	TRBD2	17	CSAREEGTSIVTDTQYF	TGCAGTGCTAGAGAAGAAGGGACTAGCATTGTCACAGATACGCAGTATTTT
TRBV20-1	many	TRBJ2-5	TRBD2	17	CSASHIAGRRDQETQYF	TGCAGTGCTAGTCACATAGCGGGAAGAAGAGACCAAGAGACCCAGTACTTC
TRBV7-9	many	TRBJ2-1	NA	12	CASSPRDNEQFF	TGTGCCAGCAGCCCCCGGGACAATGAGCAGTTCTTC
TRBV24-1	few	TRBJ2-7	TRBD2	18	CATSEGTSGSSAKGEQYF	TGTGCCACCAGTGAAGGGACTAGCGGGAGCTCCGCAAAGGGGGAGCAGTACTTC
TRBV27	few	TRBJ2-2	NA	14	CASSPEIVTGELFF	TGTGCCAGCAGTCCCGAGATAGTTACCGGGGAGCTGTTTTTT
TRBV2	NA	TRBJ1-2	TRBD1	15	CASSGPPGQHYGYTF	TGTGCCAGCAGCGGCCCTCCGGGACAGCACTATGGCTACACCTTC
TRBV7-8	many	TRBJ1-5	NA	14	CASSLVASGQPQHF	TGTGCCAGCAGCTTAGTGGCTTCGGGTCAGCCCCAGCATTTT
TRBV27	many	TRBJ2-5	NA	15	CASSWADGVQETQYF	TGTGCCAGCAGTTGGGCGGATGGGGTCCAAGAGACCCAGTACTTC
TRBV15	NA	TRBJ2-2	TRBD2	20	CATSPRLGLAGAINTGELFF	TGTGCCACCAGCCCCCGACTCGGGCTAGCGGGAGCGATCAACACCGGGGAGCTGTTTTTT
TRBV2	NA	TRBJ2-5	NA	13	CASRADPGETQYF	TGTGCCAGCAGAGCTGACCCGGGAGAGACCCAGTACTTC
TRBV7-9	NA	TRBJ2-7	NA	13	CASSTTVGYEQYF	TGTGCCAGCAGCACGACAGTGGGCTACGAGCAGTACTTC
TRBV7-9	NA	TRBJ1-2	NA	12	CASSSGTLGYTF	TGTGCCAGCAGCTCCGGGACTCTCGGCTACACCTTC
TRBV7-6	many	TRBJ2-3	TRBD2	15	CASSLAGSGRDTQYF	TGTGCCAGCAGCTTAGCGGGAAGCGGGAGGGATACGCAGTATTTT
TRBV20-1	few	TRBJ2-3	NA	11	CSAPLGDTQYF	TGCAGTGCTCCCCTTGGTGATACGCAGTATTTT
TRBV18	many	TRBJ1-5	NA	14	CASSLRAFNQPQHF	TGTGCCAGCTCACTCCGGGCCTTTAATCAGCCCCAGCATTTT
TRBV7-9	many	TRBJ2-7	NA	11	CASSWGYEQYF	TGTGCCAGCAGCTGGGGCTACGAGCAGTACTTC
TRBV15	few	TRBJ2-3	NA	15	CATSRGLGSADTQYF	TGTGCCACCAGCAGAGGCCTCGGGAGTGCAGATACGCAGTATTTT
TRBV10-3	many	TRBJ1-6	NA	16	CAISQSTSLRASPLHF	TGTGCCATCAGCCAATCAACTTCACTAAGAGCTTCACCCCTCCACTTT
TRBV12-3/TRBV12-4	many	TRBJ2-1	NA	14	CASTPGLTYNEQFF	TGTGCCAGCACCCCGGGACTCACTTACAATGAGCAGTTCTTC
TRBV6-1	few	TRBJ1-4	NA	13	CASQGSPNEKLFF	TGTGCCAGTCAGGGGTCACCTAATGAAAAACTGTTTTTT
TRBV20-1	NA	TRBJ2-1	TRBD2	14	CSASLAGGLGEQFF	TGCAGTGCTTCCCTAGCGGGGGGGCTCGGGGAGCAGTTCTTC
TRBV27	few	TRBJ1-4	NA	14	CASSTTSGDEKLFF	TGTGCCAGCAGTACAACGTCAGGGGACGAAAAACTGTTTTTT
TRBV2	few	TRBJ2-3	NA	14	CASSEGAGIDTQYF	TGTGCCAGCAGTGAGGGGGCAGGGATAGATACGCAGTATTTT
TRBV11-2	NA	TRBJ2-7	TRBD1	16	CASSPVGQGANYEQYF	TGTGCCAGCAGCCCCGTCGGACAGGGGGCGAACTACGAGCAGTACTTC
TRBV28	few	TRBJ1-4	NA	15	CASSFAHGGASSLFF	TGTGCCAGCAGTTTCGCCCACGGGGGCGCTTCCTCCCTGTTTTTT
TRBV25-1	few	TRBJ2-7	TRBD1	14	CASSGDRGLPEQYF	TGTGCCAGCAGTGGAGACAGGGGCCTCCCCGAGCAGTACTTC